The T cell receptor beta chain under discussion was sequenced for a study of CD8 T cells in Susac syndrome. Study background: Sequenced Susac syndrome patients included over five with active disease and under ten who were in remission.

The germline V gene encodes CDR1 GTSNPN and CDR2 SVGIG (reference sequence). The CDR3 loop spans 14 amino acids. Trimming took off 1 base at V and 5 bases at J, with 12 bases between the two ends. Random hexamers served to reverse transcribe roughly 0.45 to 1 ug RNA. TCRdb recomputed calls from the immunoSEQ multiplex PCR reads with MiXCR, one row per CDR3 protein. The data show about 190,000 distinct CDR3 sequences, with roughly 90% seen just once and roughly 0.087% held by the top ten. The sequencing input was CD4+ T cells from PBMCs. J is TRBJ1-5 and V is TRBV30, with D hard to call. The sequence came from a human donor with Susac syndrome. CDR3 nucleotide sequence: TGTGCCTGGAGTGCCCAACCAACAGATCAGCCCCAGCATTTT. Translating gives CAWSAQPTDQPQHF.